This TCR beta chain emerged from a study of T cells after posttransplantation cyclophosphamide. TCRdb's table, derived via immunoSEQ multiplex PCR, lists solely in-frame clones and lacks some. This repertoire shows some 17,000 clones, roughly 92% found once; its top ten account for approximately 0.53%. Trimming at V came to 2 bases and at J to 5 bases, leaving 1 base not matched to a gene. CDR1 and CDR2 (germline): SGHTA, FQGNSA. The CDR3 runs to 15 residues. A note on this clone: Its antigen is unidentified.

Whole-study results and caveats: Donor-recipient repertoire similarity was low at 1-2 months, rising over year one.

A marrow graft followed busulfan-fludarabine conditioning, with cyclophosphamide on days +3 and +4. The receptor's source is a male patient aged 60-69 years who received an allogeneic stem cell transplant from a related donor and was CMV-positive. Some of the T cells might come from the graft donor. The chain combines TRBV7-2 with TRBJ1-6; TRBD1 agrees at 9 bases. The specimen comprised CD4+ T cells sorted from blood, sampled after allogeneic stem cell transplant with posttransplant cyclophosphamide. The CDR3 nucleotides are TGTGCCAGCAGCTTATGGGACAGGGATAATTCACCCCTCCACTTT. Its protein product is CASSLWDRDNSPLHF. The whole variable domain, remainder taken from reference TRBV7-2 and TRBJ1-6, is GAGVSQSPSNKVTEKGKDVELRCDPISGHTALYWYRQSLGQGLEFLIYFQGNSAPDKSGLPSDRFSAERTGGSVSTLTIQRTQQEDSAVYLCASSLWDRDNSPLHFGNGTRLTVT.